The following is a T cell receptor beta chain sequence with its context. Antigen unknown. Some clones are missing from TCRdb's copy, which holds only in-frame ones; the method was immunoSEQ multiplex PCR. The sample lists about 18,000 clones; around 80% were seen once. CFSE-labeled sorted T cells met regulatory or mature dendritic cells for four to five days. CD4+ or CD8+ T cells were sorted as naive CD45RA+ or memory CD45RO+. The record originates from a study of regulatory dendritic cells for organ transplantation. Study as a whole: Monocytes received vitamin D3 on days 0 and 4, IL-10 on day 4. On day 6, the dendritic cells were exposed to LPS.

Trimming took off 2 bases at V and 2 bases at J, with 7 bases between the two ends. This CDR3 has 15 residues. CDR1 and CDR2 from the germline V gene are MNHEY and SVGAGI. Notes on the study in general: Memory CD8+ clonal expansion seemed more limited with regulatory than mature dendritic cells.

The sample consisted of memory CD4+ T cells from blood cultured with regulatory dendritic cells. This sample's subset: CD45RO+ memory T cells. The chain employs TRBV6-5 and TRBJ2-6; the D is unclear. The receptor was derived from a human donor in good health. This chain's CDR3 is CASSYRSTGANVLTF. The CDR3 DNA sequence: TGTGCCAGCAGTTACCGGTCGACTGGGGCCAACGTCCTGACTTTC.